This entry lists 29 T cell receptor beta chains sequenced from one sample in a study of cytomegalovirus exposure and HLA in healthy donors. Use of 60 Vbeta and 13 Jbeta primers characterized the PCR. TCRdb's table, derived via immunoSEQ multiplex PCR, lists solely in-frame clones and lacks some. The sample comprises around 150,000 clones, 65% to 80% of which are singletons, and approximately 3% rests with the top ten. The sequencing input was PBMCs. These receptors originate from a woman aged 50 to 65 in good health and CMV-seropositive.

The chain links TRBV27 to TRBJ2-7; the match to TRBD1 covers 8 bases. This CDR3 is 14 amino acids long. The V and J ends lost 8 bases and 3 bases, in that order; junction bases with no gene match: 9. Germline loops: CDR1 MNHEY, CDR2 SMNVEV (reference sequence). CDR3 residues: CASSRTGLVYEQYF. For the CDR3, the DNA is TGTGCCAGCTCCAGGACAGGGTTGGTCTACGAGCAGTACTTC.

The V and J genes are TRBV2 and TRBJ2-5, with 10 bases aligning to TRBD1. The J call may be mistaken, given a closer DNA end match to TRBJ2-7. The CDR3 consists of 14 residues. The V gene's germline CDR1 is SNHLY and CDR2 FYNNEI. CDR3 sequence reads: CASSSGQGAYEQYF. DNA of the CDR3: TGTGCCAGCAGTTCAGGACAGGGGGCCTACGAGCAGTACTTC.

The genes are TRBV7-3 and TRBJ2-5, with TRBD2 matching over 10 bases. Germline trimming cut 5 bases from V and 5 bases from J; bases unmatched to any gene: 14. Per the germline V gene, CDR1 is SGHTA and CDR2 is FQGTGA. CDR3 length: 17 residues. The CDR3 reads CASSPSGSGGVGETQYF. Here the CDR3 DNA reads TGTGCCAGCAGCCCCTCAGGGAGCGGGGGGGTGGGGGAGACCCAGTACTTC.

This CDR3 reads CASSPLRLSGGAYEQFF. CDR3 bases: TGTGCCAGCAGCCCACTCCGCCTAAGCGGGGGGGCCTATGAGCAGTTCTTC. This chain joins TRBV5-8 and TRBJ2-1, with 10 bases fitting TRBD2. This CDR3 region has 17 residues. Germline lookup yields CDR1 SGHTS and CDR2 YDEGEE. The junction had 15 bases not matched to a gene; V was cut back by 4 bases and J by 8 bases.

The chain couples TRBV2 to TRBJ1-1; no definite D call. Trimming cost V 6 bases and J 1 base, with 9 bases left between them. The germline V gene has CDR1 SNHLY and CDR2 FYNNEI. The CDR3 loop spans 13 amino acids. CDR3 residues: CASRVDSNTEAFF. CDR3 nucleotide sequence: TGTGCCAGCAGAGTTGACTCGAACACTGAAGCTTTCTTT.

The chain combines TRBV10-3 with TRBJ1-1; tentative D call: TRBD1 (6 bases). Deletions cut 5 bases from V and 4 bases from J, with 17 bases between. CDR3 size: 15 residues. The germline V gene has CDR1 ENHRY and CDR2 SYGVKD. The DNA for the CDR3 is TGTGCCATCAGTAGGGACACCTTTGGGAGCACTGAAGCTTTCTTT. It yields the protein CAISRDTFGSTEAFF.

This clone occurred a few times. V and J are TRBV10-2 and TRBJ2-5, with 8 bases aligning to TRBD1. The CDR3 has 13 amino acids. V dropped 6 bases and J dropped 2; count of bases not matched to a gene: 2. Germline V gives CDR1 WSHSY, CDR2 SAAADI. The CDR3, as DNA: TGCGCCAGCAGAGACAGGGGTCAAGAGACCCAGTACTTC. Protein: CASRDRGQETQYF.

In nucleotides, the CDR3 is TGTGCCAGCAGCGCTGAGACTAGCGGGGGATCCGCGAACACCGGGGAGCTGTTTTTT. Amino acids: CASSAETSGGSANTGELFF. The chain has TRBV9 and TRBJ2-2; TRBD2 matches 12 bases. CDR3 length equals 19 residues. The V segment lost 3 bases and the J segment 0 bases; nucleotides outside the gene matches: 9. Germline V gene lookup returns CDR1 SGDLS and CDR2 YYNGEE. The whole variable domain, filled in from reference TRBV9 and TRBJ2-2, reads DSGVTQTPKHLITATGQRVTLRCSPRSGDLSVYWYQQSLDQGLQFLIQYYNGEERAKGNILERFSAQQFPDLHSELNLSSLELGDSALYFCASSAETSGGSANTGELFFGEGSRLTVL.

This chain connects TRBV7-9 to TRBJ2-5; 10 bases are shared with TRBD2. CDR1 is SEHNR, CDR2 FQNEAQ, per germline (reference sequence). CDR3 length: 14 residues. The V gene end was trimmed by 3 bases and the J gene end by 5 bases; junction bases not matched to a gene: 3. This chain's CDR3 is CASSLTSGFETQYF. CDR3 DNA sequence: TGTGCCAGCAGCTTGACTAGCGGGTTTGAGACCCAGTACTTC. The variable domain in full, completed from reference TRBV7-9 and TRBJ2-5, reads DTGVSQNPRHKITKRGQNVTFRCDPISEHNRLYWYRQTLGQGPEFLTYFQNEAQLEKSRLLSDRFSAERPKGSFSTLEIQRTEQGDSAMYLCASSLTSGFETQYFGPGTRLLVL.

The rearrangement links TRBV7-9 to TRBJ1-2; a possible D gene is TRBD1 (5 bases). Trimming shortened V by 0 bases and J by 6 bases, and 17 bases separated the two germline ends. Looked up from germline, CDR1 is SEHNR and CDR2 is FQNEAQ (reference sequence). This CDR3 contains 16 residues. The CDR3 DNA follows: TGTGCCAGCAGCTTAGCTTCCCCTTCAGGGAGGAATGGCTACACCTTC. It yields the protein CASSLASPSGRNGYTF.

This chain links TRBV5-4 with TRBJ2-1, with 8 bases fitting TRBD2. The V gene end was trimmed by 3 bases and the J gene end by 5 bases; junction bases not matched to a gene: 7. The CDR3 is 15 residues long. Germline assignment: CDR1 SGHNT and CDR2 YYREEE (reference sequence). The CDR3 region is CASSSRTSLHNEQFF. As DNA, the CDR3 is TGTGCCAGCAGCTCGAGGACTAGCCTGCACAATGAGCAGTTCTTC.

This rearrangement joins TRBV5-6 to TRBJ2-5; possibly TRBD1 for D (6 bases). The last part of the DNA fits TRBJ2-7 better; the J call may be wrong. The CDR3 is 14 amino acids. Germline assignment: CDR1 SGHDT and CDR2 YYEEEE. CDR3 in DNA: TGTGCCAGCAGACCGTTTTCAGGGGCCTACGAGCAGTACTTC. The encoded protein is CASRPFSGAYEQYF.

The chain joins TRBV18 to TRBJ1-2; D is unresolved. Trimming left V 3 bases short and J 5 bases short, with 16 bases between. The CDR3 is 15 residues long. Germline V gene data show CDR1 as KGHSH and CDR2 as LQKENI. CDR3 in DNA: TGTGCCAGCTCACCGTCTACGGGTTCTGAGTATGGCTACACCTTC. It translates to CASSPSTGSEYGYTF.

The rearrangement links TRBV20-1 to TRBJ1-1, with a weak D call TRBD1 (5 bases). Germline CDR1 is DFQATT and CDR2 is SNEGSKA (reference sequence). V was shortened by 6 bases and J by 3 bases, with 8 bases between the two germline ends. The length of the CDR3 is 11 residues. The CDR3 coding sequence is TGCAGTGCCCCGGGGGACACTGAAGCTTTCTTT. Translated, it gives CSAPGDTEAFF.

The rearrangement links TRBV7-3 to TRBJ2-1, with D possibly TRBD2 on 6 matching bases. This CDR3 has 15 amino acids. Trimming left V 1 base short and J 0 bases short, with 7 bases between. CDR1 is SGHTA, CDR2 FQGTGA, per germline. The chain's CDR3 is CASSLMGGSYNEQFF. Here the CDR3 DNA reads TGTGCCAGCAGCTTAATGGGGGGCTCCTACAATGAGCAGTTCTTC.

This chain joins TRBV2 and TRBJ2-7; D unclear. The V gene's germline CDR1 is SNHLY and CDR2 FYNNEI. The CDR3 spans 11 residues. V shed 4 bases and J shed 9 bases, with 10 bases lying between them. The CDR3 protein is CASSVDRWQYF. Here the CDR3 DNA reads TGTGCCAGCAGTGTAGATAGATGGCAGTACTTC.

V and J are TRBV7-3 and TRBJ1-6, with TRBD1 identical over 8 bases. Germline V CDR1 and CDR2: SGHTA, FQGTGA. V gave up 1 base and J gave up 7 bases; unmatched junction bases: 3. The CDR3 runs 15 residues. This chain's CDR3 is CASSLNGQGNSPLHF. CDR3 sequence (DNA): TGTGCCAGCAGCTTAAATGGACAGGGAAATTCACCCCTCCACTTT.

Comments on this clone: The identical CDR3 is also encoded by other nucleotide sequences in the sample. The CDR3 DNA sequence: TGTGCCATCAGTGAAGAGGGGAACACTGAAGCTTTCTTT. Its translation: CAISEEGNTEAFF. The chain uses TRBV10-3 and TRBJ1-1; D gene ambiguous. The CDR3 length is 13 residues. V shed 3 bases and J shed 1 base, with 6 bases lying between them. Germline CDR1 reads ENHRY; CDR2 reads SYGVKD.

DNA of the CDR3: TGTGCCAGCAGCCGGGATCCTCGCTATGGCTACACCTTC. Protein product: CASSRDPRYGYTF. This chain connects TRBV6-4 to TRBJ1-2; no clear D. Germline V CDR1 and CDR2: MRHNA, SNTAGT. Trimming shortened V by 6 bases and J by 4 bases, and 12 bases separated the two germline ends. The CDR3 is 13 residues long.

As DNA, the CDR3 is TGCGCCAGCAGCCTGCCAGGGACAGGCCCCTACGAGCAGTACTTC. This gives the protein CASSLPGTGPYEQYF. The rearrangement joins TRBV4-1 to TRBJ2-7; 8 bases map to TRBD1. V shed 4 bases, J shed 2 bases, and the junction held 7 bases outside the gene matches. The length of the CDR3 is 15 residues. Germline-derived CDR1 and CDR2 are MGHRA and YSYEKL.

DNA of the CDR3: TGCGCCAGCAGCCAAGATACGGGGGAGGGGACCCAGTACTTC. This sequence encodes CASSQDTGEGTQYF. This sequence joins TRBV4-1 and TRBJ2-5, with 7 nucleotides matching TRBD2. The CDR3 is 14 residues long. The junction had 5 bases not matched to a gene; V was cut back by 0 bases and J by 7 bases. Germline V gives CDR1 MGHRA, CDR2 YSYEKL.

The table lists this clone with a few counts. The rearrangement joins TRBV5-6 to TRBJ2-7; D perhaps matches TRBD2 (7 bases). The CDR3 has 15 amino acids. Germline V gene sequence: CDR1 SGHDT, CDR2 YYEEEE. Trimming shortened V by 0 bases and J by 2 bases, and 12 bases separated the two germline ends. The CDR3 region is CASSLGQGRAYEQYF. For the CDR3, the DNA is TGTGCCAGCAGCTTGGGGCAGGGGAGGGCCTACGAGCAGTACTTC. The variable domain in full, with the rest retrieved from reference TRBV5-6 and TRBJ2-7, is DAGVTQSPTHLIKTRGQQVTLRCSPKSGHDTVSWYQQALGQGPQFIFQYYEEEERQRGNFPDRFSGHQFPNYSSELNVNALLLGDSALYLCASSLGQGRAYEQYFGPGTRLTVT.

This chain uses TRBV2 with TRBJ1-1; TRBD1 agrees at 9 bases. This CDR3 region has 13 residues. V lost 6 bases to trimming and J lost 5 bases; unmatched junction nucleotides: 4. Germline CDR1 and CDR2: SNHLY and FYNNEI. In DNA, the CDR3 is TGTGCCAGCAGGGCCGACAGGGGGACTGAAGCTTTCTTT. It is translated as CASRADRGTEAFF. Looking up the rest from reference TRBV2 and TRBJ1-1 gives the full variable domain: EPEVTQTPSHQVTQMGQEVILRCVPISNHLYFYWYRQILGQKVEFLVSFYNNEISEKSEIFDDQFSVERPDGSNFTLKIRSTKLEDSAMYFCASRADRGTEAFFGQGTRLTVV.

A few counts support this clone. The rearrangement links TRBV2 to TRBJ2-1; 14 nucleotides align to TRBD2. With 7 bases clipped from V and 7 bases from J, the junction kept 12 bases outside the gene matches. Germline loops: CDR1 SNHLY, CDR2 FYNNEI. This CDR3 region has 17 residues. The CDR3 nucleotides are TGTGCCAGCAACCGTGAGACTAGCGGGGGGGCGGAGAATGAGCAGTTCTTC. This translates into CASNRETSGGAENEQFF.

The genes are TRBV9 and TRBJ2-3; D gene uncertain. There are 13 residues in the CDR3. CDR1 SGDLS and CDR2 YYNGEE come from the germline V gene. Trimming removed 0 bases from V and 3 bases from J, with 5 bases in between. Written as DNA, the CDR3 is TGTGCCAGCAGCGTAGGAGAGACAGATACGCAGTATTTT. It translates to CASSVGETDTQYF.

J is TRBJ2-5 and V is TRBV5-1, with TRBD2 identical over 7 bases. Germline-derived CDR1 and CDR2 are SGHRS and YFSETQ. Trimming at V came to 0 bases and at J to 5 bases, leaving 4 bases not matched to a gene. There are 14 residues in the CDR3. CDR3: CASSLVLAAETQYF. In DNA form, the CDR3 reads TGCGCCAGCAGCTTGGTCCTAGCGGCTGAGACCCAGTACTTC. Variable domain in full (rest from reference TRBV5-1 and TRBJ2-5): KAGVTQTPRYLIKTRGQQVTLSCSPISGHRSVSWYQQTPGQGLQFLFEYFSETQRNKGNFPGRFSGRQFSNSRSEMNVSTLELGDSALYLCASSLVLAAETQYFGPGTRLLVL.

As for this clone: The sample contains more than one DNA sequence encoding this CDR3. J is TRBJ2-1 and V is TRBV18; D not resolved. Trimming left V 5 bases short and J 0 bases short, with 11 bases between. The CDR3 spans 15 residues. Germline lookup yields CDR1 KGHSH and CDR2 LQKENI. The DNA of the CDR3 is TGTGCCAGCTCAAAGTCACCAGACTCCTACAATGAGCAGTTCTTC. Encoded protein: CASSKSPDSYNEQFF.

The J gene is TRBJ1-3, the V gene TRBV30; the D is unclear. Germline V gives CDR1 GTSNPN, CDR2 SVGIG (reference sequence). V dropped 4 bases and J dropped 0 bases, with 10 bases sitting between them. The CDR3 runs 14 residues. The CDR3 DNA follows: TGTGCCTGGACTACTTATAACTCTGGAAACACCATATATTTT. It codes for CAWTTYNSGNTIYF.

The CDR3 DNA reads TGTGCCAGCAGCTCGAGGATGAACACCGGGGAGCTGTTTTTT. This codes for CASSSRMNTGELFF. This chain joins TRBV7-3 and TRBJ2-2; D not resolved. Per germline, CDR1 SGHTA and CDR2 FQGTGA. This CDR3 is built from 14 residues. V lost 4 bases to trimming and J lost 1 base, with 7 bases between them.